One sample yielded the 9 T cell receptor beta chains listed below, sequenced in a study of blood T cell repertoires in COVID-19. The assay was immunoSEQ multiplex PCR, and TCRdb's table has in-frame clones only and misses some. Among 65,000 to 85,000 clones listed, 88% were seen once. Sequencing input: peripheral blood. These receptors were collected from a human donor in a cohort sampled during active COVID-19.

The chain uses TRBV6-1 and TRBJ2-7; 7 positions agree with TRBD1. This CDR3 spans 16 amino acids. The V and J ends lost 2 bases and 2 bases, in that order; junction bases with no gene match: 9. Germline assignment: CDR1 MNHNS and CDR2 SASEGT. Written as DNA, the CDR3 is TGTGCCAGCAGTGAATTGCCCGGGACAGCGGCCTACGAGCAGTACTTC. Translation: CASSELPGTAAYEQYF.

This sequence joins TRBV5-1 and TRBJ2-5; maybe TRBD2 (6 bases). Germline CDR1 is SGHRS and CDR2 is YFSETQ. Trimming took off 0 bases at V and 0 bases at J, with 9 bases between the two ends. The CDR3 totals 15 residues. CDR3 in amino acids: CASSLGTGDQETQYF. CDR3 DNA: TGCGCCAGCAGCTTGGGGACGGGAGACCAAGAGACCCAGTACTTC.

J is TRBJ2-7 and V is TRBV9; possible D gene TRBD2, 6 bases. The length of the CDR3 is 13 residues. The V gene lost 0 bases and the J gene lost 6 bases, with 10 bases spanning the gap. CDR1 and CDR2 from the germline V gene are SGDLS and YYNGEE. CDR3 amino acids: CASSVAWGGEQYF. For the CDR3, the DNA is TGTGCCAGCAGCGTAGCTTGGGGAGGCGAGCAGTACTTC.

CDR3 nucleotides: TGTGCCAGCAGCTTACGGGGTAGCGGGGAAGGGAGCTCCTACAATGAGCAGTTCTTC. This encodes CASSLRGSGEGSSYNEQFF. The genes are TRBV7-8 and TRBJ2-1; TRBD2 matches 8 bases. There are 19 residues in the CDR3. CDR1 and CDR2 from the germline V gene are SGHVS and FQNEAQ. V shed 2 bases, J shed 0 bases, and the junction held 12 bases outside the gene matches.

The chain carries TRBV18 and TRBJ1-1; D gene uncertain. The CDR3 has 15 amino acids. V was pared by 3 bases and J by 3 bases, with 14 bases between. The germline gives CDR1 KGHSH, CDR2 LQKENI. The CDR3 sequence: CASSPPADRDTEAFF. CDR3 DNA: TGTGCCAGCTCACCGCCGGCAGACCGGGACACTGAAGCTTTCTTT.

The chain joins TRBV9 to TRBJ1-6; weak D call: TRBD1 (5 bases). Germline loops: CDR1 SGDLS, CDR2 YYNGEE. The CDR3 length is 15 residues. V was shortened by 3 bases and J by 4 bases, with 11 bases between the two germline ends. The CDR3 bases are TGTGCCAGCAGCGGTGGGGGGACTTATAATTCACCCCTCCACTTT. Its protein product is CASSGGGTYNSPLHF.

This clone appeared a single time. V and J are TRBV28 and TRBJ1-6; 8 nucleotides match TRBD1. This CDR3 region has 12 residues. Germline CDR1 MDHEN, CDR2 SYDVKM. With 9 bases clipped from V and 7 bases from J, the junction kept 2 bases outside the gene matches. In DNA form, the CDR3 reads TGTGCCAGTCGACAGGGGAATTCACCCCTCCACTTT. Protein: CASRQGNSPLHF.

This rearrangement joins TRBV7-3 to TRBJ2-1, with TRBD1 identical over 8 bases. The V and J ends lost 5 bases and 4 bases, in that order; junction bases with no gene match: 4. This CDR3 has 14 amino acids. Germline CDR1 reads SGHTA; CDR2 reads FQGTGA. CDR3 sequence: CASSPRTGYNEQFF. The CDR3 DNA reads as TGTGCCAGCAGCCCCCGGACAGGGTACAATGAGCAGTTCTTC.

This chain connects TRBV23-1 to TRBJ2-3; 7 bases agree with TRBD1. TRBV23-1 is designated an ORF whose function remains uncertain. J lost 2 bases, V lost 6 bases, and 11 bases had no gene match. This CDR3 spans 16 amino acids. CDR3 sequence reads: CASSHPRQGDTDTQYF. For the CDR3, the DNA is TGCGCCAGCAGCCACCCCAGACAGGGAGACACAGATACGCAGTATTTT.